This entry lists 4 T cell receptor beta chains sequenced from one sample in a study of T-cell memory formation after mild COVID-19. TCRdb used MiXCR to reprocess the 5' RACE reads, holding one entry per CDR3 protein. The sample lists about 300,000 distinct CDR3 sequences, roughly a fifth occurring once. The source material was PBMCs or a T cell subset sorted from them (not recorded which). These receptors were collected from a young man who had mild COVID-19 (a few samples of this study predate the infection). Cell type and time point are not known.

This clonotype was seen ten or more times. The CDR3 protein is CASSSDRRRDTQYF. CDR3 nucleotides: TGTGCCAGTAGTTCAGACAGGCGGAGGGATACGCAGTATTTT. This chain uses TRBV19 with TRBJ2-3; a possible D gene is TRBD1 (6 bases). The CDR3 runs to 14 residues. The ends were cut back, 5 bases at V and 6 bases at J, with 15 bases in the middle. CDR1 LNHDA and CDR2 SQIVND come from the germline V gene (reference sequence).

The sample holds many counts of this clonotype. This rearrangement joins TRBV18 to TRBJ2-2; 7 bases match TRBD1. CDR3 length equals 15 residues. After removal of 5 bases from V and 6 bases from J, the junction contained 9 bases not matched to a gene. The germline gives CDR1 KGHSH, CDR2 LQKENI. The CDR3 loop reads CASSISTGFAGELFF. In DNA, the CDR3 is TGTGCCAGCTCAATCTCGACAGGGTTCGCCGGGGAGCTGTTTTTT.

This clonotype has a count of ten or more. The J gene is TRBJ2-5, the V gene TRBV7-9, with D unresolved. CDR1 and CDR2 (germline): SEHNR, FQNEAQ (reference sequence). Trimming took off 2 bases at V and 5 bases at J, with 3 bases between the two ends. The CDR3 has 11 amino acids. The CDR3 coding sequence is TGTGCCAGCAGCTTAACGGAGACCCAGTACTTC. It is translated as CASSLTETQYF.

The rearrangement joins TRBV28 to TRBJ2-3; 7 bases agree with TRBD1. J was trimmed by 0 bases and V by 8 bases; bases with no gene match: 8. Germline CDR1 reads MDHEN; CDR2 reads SYDVKM. CDR3 size: 15 residues. The CDR3 bases are TGTGCCAGCCGTTACGGGACAGATAGCACAGATACGCAGTATTTT. Its protein is CASRYGTDSTDTQYF.